This T cell receptor beta chain was recovered during a study of T cell changes during pregnancy in multiple sclerosis. Here immunoSEQ multiplex PCR was the method, and the copy in TCRdb shows in-frame clones only, minus some. This sample yields tens of thousands of clones, of which about 90% are seen a single time; less than 0.45% belongs to the top ten. V shed 4 bases, J shed 8 bases, and the junction held 12 bases outside the gene matches. Germline V CDR1 and CDR2: SGHRS, YFSETQ. This CDR3 has 15 residues. The chain links TRBV5-1 to TRBJ2-1, with 7 bases that match TRBD2. The sequence was collected from a female donor with multiple sclerosis, enrolled in a pregnancy study. This specimen consisted of CD4+ T cells from peripheral blood mononuclear cells, obtained before pregnancy. DNA for the CDR3: TGCGCCAGCAGCAAAGCGGGATTTAGAAGCGATGAGCAGTTCTTC. It yields the protein CASSKAGFRSDEQFF.